Each of the 15 T cell receptor beta chains below was sequenced from the same sample in a study of blood T cell repertoires in COVID-19. Only in-frame clones appear in the TCRdb table, and some are missing; sequencing was by immunoSEQ multiplex PCR. The sample consists of tens of thousands of clones, 84% of them appearing once. Sequenced material: peripheral blood. The source of these receptors is a human donor in a cohort sampled during active COVID-19.

V usage is TRBV29-1 and J usage is TRBJ2-1; 7 bases agree with TRBD2. The V and J ends lost 3 bases and 4 bases, in that order; junction bases with no gene match: 12. The CDR3 is made up of 16 amino acids. Germline V lookup: CDR1 SQVTM, CDR2 ANQGSEA. This CDR3 is CSVDDRAGRGYNEQFF. CDR3 sequence (DNA): TGCAGCGTTGATGATCGTGCGGGGCGGGGGTACAATGAGCAGTTCTTC.

The DNA of the CDR3 is TGCGCCAGCAGCCCGGGGTCGACTAGCTCCTACGAGCAGTACTTC. It codes for CASSPGSTSSYEQYF. The chain joins TRBV5-1 to TRBJ2-7; D is possibly TRBD2 (6 bases). Germline CDR1 SGHRS, CDR2 YFSETQ. V was cut by 4 bases and J by 0 bases, with 14 bases left in between. The CDR3 contains 15 residues.

The chain carries TRBV5-6 and TRBJ2-3; no definite D call. CDR3 length: 13 residues. With 0 bases removed from V and 3 bases from J, the gap between germline ends came to 5 bases. The V gene's germline CDR1 is SGHDT and CDR2 YYEEEE. The CDR3 DNA follows: TGTGCCAGCAGCTTGGAGAGGACAGATACGCAGTATTTT. It translates to CASSLERTDTQYF.

The J gene is TRBJ1-1, the V gene TRBV28, with 9 bases that match TRBD1. V was clipped by 6 bases and J by 7 bases; unmatched bases: 9. This CDR3 contains 14 residues. Germline values: CDR1 MDHEN, CDR2 SYDVKM. The CDR3 spells CASSSPGQGFEAFF. The CDR3 coding sequence is TGTGCCAGCAGCTCTCCGGGACAGGGATTTGAAGCTTTCTTT.

This clone has only one observation. The V and J genes are TRBV6-5 and TRBJ1-2; perhaps TRBD1 as D (5 bases). CDR1 MNHEY and CDR2 SVGAGI come from the germline V gene. Trimming removed 8 bases from V and 0 bases from J, with 16 bases in between. The CDR3 is 15 residues long. The chain's CDR3 is CASRAGQQANYGYTF. The CDR3 DNA is TGTGCCAGCCGGGCAGGGCAACAAGCTAACTATGGCTACACCTTC.

The genes are TRBV14 and TRBJ1-2; 8 bases are a match to TRBD1. V lost 4 bases and J lost 8; bases outside the gene matches: 9. The CDR3 has 14 residues. The germline V gene has CDR1 SGHDN and CDR2 FVKESK. CDR3 protein: CASSLSDRGLGYTF. CDR3 DNA sequence: TGTGCCAGCAGCCTTTCAGACAGGGGCCTGGGCTACACCTTC.

The CDR3 DNA reads TGCGCCAGCAGTAGAAGCTGTGGCACTGAAGCTTTCTTT. This sequence encodes CASSRSCGTEAFF. The rearrangement joins TRBV23-1 to TRBJ1-1, with D hard to call. TRBV23-1 is reported as an ORF; its role is uncertain. The V end lost 5 bases, the J end lost 4 bases, and 11 bases lay between the germline ends. The CDR3 spans 13 residues.

The V gene is TRBV4-3, the J gene TRBJ2-5, with D tentatively TRBD1 (7 bases). There are 15 residues in the CDR3. Trimming left V 3 bases short and J 4 bases short, with 15 bases between. Germline values: CDR1 LGHNA, CDR2 YSLEER. Written as DNA, the CDR3 is TGCGCCAGCAGCCAGACTCAGGGGGGAGGAGAGACCCAGTACTTC. Translation gives CASSQTQGGGETQYF.

This rearrangement joins TRBV7-9 to TRBJ2-7; maybe TRBD1 (6 bases). V was shortened by 4 bases and J by 1 base, with 14 bases between the two germline ends. This CDR3 comprises 15 residues. Germline lookup yields CDR1 SEHNR and CDR2 FQNEAQ (reference sequence). In DNA, the CDR3 is TGTGCCAGCAGCTACGAGGAACAGGGTTCCTACGAGCAGTACTTC. Its translation is CASSYEEQGSYEQYF.

The J gene is TRBJ2-6, the V gene TRBV5-8; 8 bases fit TRBD1. J lost 3 bases, V lost 4 bases, and 6 bases had no gene match. The V gene's germline CDR1 is SGHTS and CDR2 YDEGEE. This CDR3 spans 16 amino acids. Here the CDR3 reads CASSVRTGNGANVLTF. The CDR3 bases are TGTGCCAGCAGCGTACGGACAGGGAATGGGGCCAACGTCCTGACTTTC.

The chain is built from TRBV2 and TRBJ2-7; the match to TRBD1 covers 8 bases. This CDR3 comprises 14 residues. V gave up 10 bases and J gave up 1 base; unmatched junction bases: 9. The germline gives CDR1 SNHLY, CDR2 FYNNEI. The CDR3 region has the DNA TGTGCCAAGAGGACAGGGAGCCTTTCCTACGAGCAGTACTTC. Residues: CAKRTGSLSYEQYF. Based on the CDR3 plus reference TRBV2 and TRBJ2-7, the full variable domain is EPEVTQTPSHQVTQMGQEVILRCVPISNHLYFYWYRQILGQKVEFLVSFYNNEISEKSEIFDDQFSVERPDGSNFTLKIRSTKLEDSAMYFCAKRTGSLSYEQYFGPGTRLTVT.

The gene calls are TRBV30 and TRBJ2-6, with a tentative D call TRBD2 (6 bases). Trimming took off 0 bases at V and 1 base at J, with 7 bases between the two ends. Germline lookup yields CDR1 GTSNPN and CDR2 SVGIG (reference sequence). This CDR3 has 15 amino acids. The CDR3 DNA sequence: TGTGCCTGGAGTGTCGGGGGTTCTGGGGCCAACGTCCTGACTTTC. Translated, it gives CAWSVGGSGANVLTF.

The gene calls are TRBV7-9 and TRBJ2-1, with 8 bases matching TRBD1. CDR1 is SEHNR, CDR2 FQNEAQ, per germline (reference sequence). This CDR3 has 14 residues. The J segment lost 4 bases and the V segment lost 2 bases, leaving 1 base of the junction unmatched. This CDR3 reads CASSLRDRYNEQFF. The CDR3 DNA sequence: TGTGCCAGCAGCTTACGGGACAGGTACAATGAGCAGTTCTTC.

Of note for this clone: Germline is not matched at one junction end, which may reflect a read error. The chain couples TRBV5-1 to TRBJ1-2, with no clear D. The CDR3 sequence is 15 residues long. CDR1 and CDR2 (germline): SGHRS, YFSETQ. CDR3 in amino acids: CASTLRLGENYGYTF. CDR3 nucleotides: TGCGCCAGCACCTTGAGGTTGGGAGAAAACTATGGCTACACCTTC.

The chain combines TRBV5-1 with TRBJ2-5, with TRBD1 as a possible D gene (5 bases). V lost 4 bases and J 4 bases, leaving 11 bases between the germline ends. CDR3 length equals 13 residues. Per germline, CDR1 SGHRS and CDR2 YFSETQ. Here the CDR3 reads CASSTDRGETQYF. DNA of the CDR3: TGCGCCAGCAGCACCGACAGAGGAGAGACCCAGTACTTC. Drawing the rest from reference TRBV5-1 and TRBJ2-5, the complete variable domain is KAGVTQTPRYLIKTRGQQVTLSCSPISGHRSVSWYQQTPGQGLQFLFEYFSETQRNKGNFPGRFSGRQFSNSRSEMNVSTLELGDSALYLCASSTDRGETQYFGPGTRLLVL.